This passage covers 17 T cell receptor beta chains from one sample sequenced in a study of T cell responses to AZD1222 COVID-19 vaccine. Using immunoSEQ multiplex PCR, the repertoire was profiled, and TCRdb retains in-frame clones only, with some absent. The sample shows roughly 140,000 clones, about 85% of them seen only once. Sequenced here: peripheral blood, sampled after recovery from COVID-19. The receptors originated from an adult who had recovered from COVID-19.

The count of this clone is one. The chain carries TRBV13 and TRBJ1-3, with D hard to call. The CDR3 loop spans 11 amino acids. Germline assignment: CDR1 PRHDT and CDR2 FYEKMQ (reference sequence). With 1 base removed from V and 13 bases from J, the gap between germline ends came to 8 bases. DNA for the CDR3: TGTGCCAGCAGCTTAGAGGTGGAAATATATTTT. Translating it yields CASSLEVEIYF.

This clone came up a few times. This chain links TRBV2 with TRBJ1-5; 7 nucleotides agree with TRBD1. CDR1 is SNHLY, CDR2 FYNNEI, per germline. The CDR3 contains 16 residues. With 9 bases clipped from V and 0 bases from J, the junction kept 11 bases outside the gene matches. The CDR3 DNA is TGTGCCAGTTTACTTGAACAGGGGAATAGCAATCAGCCCCAGCATTTT. Encoded protein: CASLLEQGNSNQPQHF.

The chain has TRBV19 and TRBJ2-7, with a weak D call TRBD2 (5 bases). The V end was cut by 7 bases, the J end by 2 bases, with 15 bases between. The CDR3 covers 14 residues. Germline V CDR1 and CDR2: LNHDA, SQIVND (reference sequence). The CDR3 nucleotides are TGTGCCAGTACCCCTGGCGGGCTTCCCTACGAGCAGTACTTC. Translating it yields CASTPGGLPYEQYF.

The V and J genes are TRBV7-8 and TRBJ1-1; D call uncertain. V was pared by 1 base and J by 6 bases, with 9 bases between. Germline CDR1 reads SGHVS; CDR2 reads FQNEAQ. The length of the CDR3 is 13 residues. The CDR3 spells CASSLDEVAEAFF. The DNA for the CDR3 is TGTGCCAGCAGCTTAGATGAAGTCGCTGAAGCTTTCTTT.

The chain uses TRBV3-1 (or the pseudogene TRBV3-2) and TRBJ1-2; D is unclear. CDR1 is LGHDT and CDR2 is YNNKEL in the germline V gene (reference sequence). V was clipped by 3 bases and J by 8 bases, with 13 bases between them. The CDR3 has 13 residues. The CDR3 nucleotides are TGTGCCAGCAGCCACCGAGAGTCCCGCGGCTACACCTTC. Its protein is CASSHRESRGYTF.

The rearrangement links TRBV24-1 to TRBJ2-7, with 11 bases that match TRBD1. The CDR3 length is 16 residues. J was trimmed by 3 bases and V by 7 bases; bases with no gene match: 10. Germline-derived CDR1 and CDR2 are KGHDR and SFDVKD. The CDR3 is CATSTPGQGVVYEQYF. DNA for the CDR3: TGTGCCACCAGCACCCCGGGACAGGGGGTTGTCTACGAGCAGTACTTC.

The genes are TRBV5-6 and TRBJ1-1, with D possibly matching TRBD1 (5 bases). Per the germline V gene, CDR1 is SGHDT and CDR2 is YYEEEE. The ends were cut back, 4 bases at V and 5 bases at J, with 15 bases in the middle. The CDR3 is made up of 14 amino acids. CDR3 coding DNA: TGTGCCAGCAGCCTCTACATTGGGGGGACTGAAGCTTTCTTT. Protein product: CASSLYIGGTEAFF.

The rearrangement links TRBV7-9 to TRBJ1-2; TRBD1 is a possible D gene (6 bases). V was clipped by 5 bases and J by 3 bases, with 16 bases between them. This CDR3 region has 15 residues. The germline CDR1 and CDR2 sequences are SEHNR and FQNEAQ (reference sequence). CDR3 sequence reads: CASSPTGSGDYGYTF. CDR3 nucleotides: TGTGCCAGCAGCCCCACAGGGTCTGGTGACTATGGCTACACCTTC. Full variable domain (outside the CDR3, taken from reference TRBV7-9 and TRBJ1-2): DTGVSQNPRHKITKRGQNVTFRCDPISEHNRLYWYRQTLGQGPEFLTYFQNEAQLEKSRLLSDRFSAERPKGSFSTLEIQRTEQGDSAMYLCASSPTGSGDYGYTFGSGTRLTVV.

The chain carries TRBV18 and TRBJ2-5; TRBD1 agrees at 7 bases. The CDR3 extends over 13 amino acids. Germline V lookup: CDR1 KGHSH, CDR2 LQKENI. V was clipped by 3 bases and J by 3 bases; unmatched bases: 1. CDR3 amino acids: CASSPTGKETQYF. The CDR3 coding sequence is TGTGCCAGCTCACCGACAGGGAAAGAGACCCAGTACTTC.

This clone was seen a handful of times. CDR3 sequence reads: CASGRQGSYEQYF. In DNA, the CDR3 is TGTGCCAGCGGGAGACAGGGCTCCTACGAGCAGTACTTC. V is TRBV14 and J is TRBJ2-7; 7 bases fit TRBD1. Germline assignment: CDR1 SGHDN and CDR2 FVKESK. The CDR3 is 13 amino acids. With V trimmed by 8 bases and J by 0 bases, 4 bases remained unmatched.

V gene TRBV4-1 combines with J gene TRBJ1-2; perhaps TRBD1 as D (5 bases). The germline V and J ends were trimmed by 0 bases and 2 bases, with 13 bases remaining between them. The CDR3 spans 16 residues. Germline CDR1 MGHRA, CDR2 YSYEKL. The CDR3 here is CASSQDLEGENYGYTF. CDR3 nucleotide sequence: TGCGCCAGCAGCCAAGATCTGGAAGGGGAGAACTATGGCTACACCTTC.

This clone was observed a single time. V gene TRBV6-1 combines with J gene TRBJ2-4, with a tentative D call TRBD2 (6 bases). The V end lost 8 bases, the J end lost 8 bases, and 13 bases lay between the germline ends. CDR3 length: 12 amino acids. The germline CDR1 and CDR2 sequences are MNHNS and SASEGT. The CDR3 DNA reads as TGTGCCAGCTCCGGGACGGGGGACATTCAGTACTTC. Amino acids: CASSGTGDIQYF.

The J gene is TRBJ2-5, the V gene TRBV9, with a tentative D call TRBD2 (6 bases). The germline gives CDR1 SGDLS, CDR2 YYNGEE. This CDR3 spans 12 amino acids. The germline V and J ends were trimmed by 7 bases and 3 bases, with 10 bases remaining between them. CDR3 in amino acids: CASGTGEETQYF. CDR3 DNA: TGTGCCAGCGGGACGGGGGAAGAGACCCAGTACTTC.

V is TRBV7-9 and J is TRBJ2-7; D is uncertain. From germline, CDR1 is SEHNR and CDR2 FQNEAQ (reference sequence). CDR3 length: 14 amino acids. V was pared by 5 bases and J by 2 bases, with 13 bases between. CDR3 amino acids: CASSPGRIPYEQYF. For the CDR3, the DNA is TGTGCCAGCAGCCCAGGACGGATACCCTACGAGCAGTACTTC.

This clone came up once. V gene TRBV6-5 combines with J gene TRBJ2-5; 8 bases fit TRBD2. This CDR3 is built from 14 residues. The germline V gene has CDR1 MNHEY and CDR2 SVGAGI. V trimming: 7 bases; J trimming: 1 base; junction bases outside the gene matches: 5. The CDR3 DNA is TGTGCCAGCAAGGCGGGGGGCCCCCAAGAGACCCAGTACTTC. It encodes CASKAGGPQETQYF.

This rearrangement joins TRBV6-5 to TRBJ2-3; 9 nucleotides agree with TRBD2. The CDR3 is 15 residues long. V lost 10 bases and J lost 0; bases outside the gene matches: 8. Germline V gene sequence: CDR1 MNHEY, CDR2 SVGAGI. The CDR3 spells CAIRRGGISTDTQYF. CDR3 DNA: TGTGCCATTCGGCGGGGGGGCATCAGCACAGATACGCAGTATTTT.

This chain uses TRBV14 with TRBJ1-2, with a weak D call TRBD1 (5 bases). The CDR3 consists of 12 residues. V lost 4 bases, J lost 9 bases, and 12 bases lay in between. Per the germline V gene, CDR1 is SGHDN and CDR2 is FVKESK. As DNA, the CDR3 is TGTGCCAGCAGCCGGGACCGTCGCCGCTACACCTTC. Residues: CASSRDRRRYTF.